The 18 T cell receptor beta chains reported below all come from one sample, sequenced in a study of blood T cell repertoires in COVID-19. The protocol was immunoSEQ multiplex PCR, while the TCRdb copy is restricted to in-frame clones and leaves out a portion. This table holds tens of thousands of clones, about 83% found once. The sequencing sample was made of peripheral blood. These receptor sequences come from a man in his 60s with acute or convalescent COVID-19.

For the CDR3, the DNA is TGTGCCAGCAGTTACAGGGCTCTTACTGAAGCTTTCTTT. Protein sequence: CASSYRALTEAFF. V is TRBV27 and J is TRBJ1-1, with D perhaps TRBD1 (6 bases). The CDR3 contains 13 residues. Germline V gene data show CDR1 as MNHEY and CDR2 as SMNVEV (reference sequence). Trimming shortened V by 4 bases and J by 5 bases, and 11 bases separated the two germline ends.

The rearrangement uses TRBV4-1 and TRBJ2-6, with 11 bases identical to TRBD1. The CDR3 length is 19 residues. The trim removed 1 base at V and 2 bases at J, leaving 7 bases unmatched. The V gene's germline CDR1 is MGHRA and CDR2 YSYEKL. CDR3 sequence reads: CASSQGIRGQGAGANVLTF. CDR3 nucleotides: TGCGCCAGCAGCCAAGGTATAAGGGGACAGGGGGCTGGGGCCAACGTCCTGACTTTC.

This clone was seen once. The chain has TRBV7-8 and TRBJ2-7, with D perhaps matching TRBD2 (6 bases). Trimming removed 2 bases at V and 2 bases at J, with 16 bases between. The CDR3 sequence is 16 residues long. Germline values: CDR1 SGHVS, CDR2 FQNEAQ. Here the CDR3 DNA reads TGTGCCAGCAGCTTAAGGTGGGCGGGGAGAACCTACGAGCAGTACTTC. Protein product: CASSLRWAGRTYEQYF.

The V gene is TRBV18, the J gene TRBJ2-7; possibly TRBD2 for D (6 bases). Germline CDR1 reads KGHSH; CDR2 reads LQKENI. Trimming removed 2 bases at V and 2 bases at J, with 10 bases between. This CDR3 is 14 amino acids long. CDR3 sequence (DNA): TGTGCCAGCTCACCAACCGGGGGAGCCTACGAGCAGTACTTC. Translating gives CASSPTGGAYEQYF.

The chain links TRBV19 to TRBJ2-2; 7 bases are shared with TRBD1. This CDR3 is built from 15 residues. The V and J ends lost 3 bases and 2 bases, in that order; junction bases with no gene match: 3. Per the germline V gene, CDR1 is LNHDA and CDR2 is SQIVND (reference sequence). CDR3 sequence (DNA): TGTGCCAGTAGTATCGACAGGGCAAACACCGGGGAGCTGTTTTTT. Translated: CASSIDRANTGELFF.

The J gene is TRBJ1-6, the V gene TRBV4-2; D gene uncertain. Germline-derived CDR1 and CDR2 are LGHNA and YNFKEQ. The CDR3 has 16 amino acids. Trimming stripped 0 bases from V and 0 bases from J, with 6 bases between. The CDR3 sequence is CASSQDPGSYNSPLHF. The CDR3 nucleotides are TGTGCCAGCAGCCAAGACCCCGGCTCCTATAATTCACCCCTCCACTTT.

The gene calls are TRBV10-3 and TRBJ1-5, with a tentative D call TRBD1 (6 bases). V lost 10 bases, J lost 0 bases, and 13 bases lay in between. CDR3 size: 14 residues. The germline V gene encodes CDR1 ENHRY and CDR2 SYGVKD. The CDR3 bases are TGTGCCAGCGCGACAGGAAATAGCAATCAGCCCCAGCATTTT. Its translation is CASATGNSNQPQHF.

The chain is built from TRBV11-2 and TRBJ1-1; 7 bases map to TRBD1. In germline, CDR1 is SGHAT, CDR2 FQNNGV. The V and J ends lost 5 bases and 10 bases, in that order; junction bases with no gene match: 10. The CDR3 runs 13 residues. In DNA, the CDR3 is TGTGCCAGCAGCGCATTACCACAGGGGAGAGCTTTCTTT. This gives the protein CASSALPQGRAFF.

This clone was seen a few times. The CDR3 DNA is TGTGCCAGCCATGCGGGGGGTGGCAATCAGCCCCAGCATTTT. This codes for CASHAGGGNQPQHF. The chain recombines TRBV6-5 with TRBJ1-5; TRBD1 might be the D (5 bases). Trimming shortened V by 8 bases and J by 2 bases, and 13 bases separated the two germline ends. Germline lookup yields CDR1 MNHEY and CDR2 SVGAGI. The CDR3 has 14 amino acids.

J is TRBJ1-2 and V is TRBV7-2, with D perhaps matching TRBD1 (5 bases). The CDR3 is 15 residues long. Germline V CDR1 and CDR2: SGHTA, FQGNSA. V dropped 2 bases and J dropped 5 bases, with 15 bases sitting between them. This CDR3 is CASSLQGPTQYGYTF. The CDR3 bases are TGTGCCAGCAGCTTACAGGGCCCCACCCAGTATGGCTACACCTTC.

The V gene is TRBV6-1, the J gene TRBJ2-7; a weak D match, TRBD2 (5 bases). The CDR3 sequence is 16 residues long. Germline assignment: CDR1 MNHNS and CDR2 SASEGT. V lost 0 bases and J lost 13, with 25 bases in between. The CDR3 is CASSEAGGAIGILDYF. CDR3 bases: TGTGCCAGCAGTGAAGCTGGAGGAGCTATCGGTATCCTAGACTACTTC.

The chain carries TRBV11-2 and TRBJ2-5; D remains ambiguous. The CDR3 loop spans 15 amino acids. The germline CDR1 and CDR2 sequences are SGHAT and FQNNGV. Trimming stripped 3 bases from V and 5 bases from J, with 16 bases between. The CDR3 sequence is CASSFATGAGETQYF. CDR3 bases: TGTGCCAGCAGCTTTGCGACGGGTGCCGGGGAGACCCAGTACTTC. Full variable domain (rest looked up from reference TRBV11-2 and TRBJ2-5): EAGVAQSPRYKIIEKRQSVAFWCNPISGHATLYWYQQILGQGPKLLIQFQNNGVVDDSQLPKDRFSAERLKGVDSTLKIQPAKLEDSAVYLCASSFATGAGETQYFGPGTRLLVL.

Concerning this clone itself: With a much larger clone just one base away, this may be a read error. The chain employs TRBV7-2 and TRBJ2-7; 12 positions agree with TRBD2. V gave up 5 bases and J gave up 2 bases; unmatched junction bases: 4. The CDR3 is 15 residues long. The V gene's germline CDR1 is SGHTA and CDR2 FQGNSA. Here the CDR3 reads CASSTSSGGAYEQYF. The CDR3 bases are TGTGCCAGCAGCACCTCTAGCGGGGGGGCCTACGAGCAGTACTTC.

This clone was recorded a few times. The chain has TRBV21-1 and TRBJ1-5; the DNA was not compared with TRBD1, the D call given in the table. TRBV21-1 is designated a pseudogene. CDR3 size: 15 residues. CDR3 sequence reads: CASSKGNSCNQPQHF. The CDR3, as DNA: TGTGCCAGCAGCAAAGGCAACAGCTGCAATCAGCCCCAGCATTTT.

This clone was detected once. The rearrangement links TRBV29-1 to TRBJ1-1; D is unresolved. The CDR3 is made up of 13 amino acids. The ends were cut back, 4 bases at V and 4 bases at J, with 13 bases in the middle. Germline V gene sequence: CDR1 SQVTM, CDR2 ANQGSEA. CDR3 sequence reads: CSVVFGFGTEAFF. DNA of the CDR3: TGCAGCGTTGTGTTCGGGTTTGGCACTGAAGCTTTCTTT.

This chain links TRBV4-3 with TRBJ1-2; 12 nucleotides line up with TRBD1. The CDR3 runs to 15 residues. Per the germline V gene, CDR1 is LGHNA and CDR2 is YSLEER. The trim removed 4 bases at V and 8 bases at J, leaving 8 bases unmatched. CDR3 DNA: TGCGCCAGCAGCCCAGGAGGGACAGGGGGCTTAGGCTACACCTTC. Translation gives CASSPGGTGGLGYTF.

The chain uses TRBV18 and TRBJ1-1; maybe TRBD1 (6 bases). The germline CDR1 and CDR2 sequences are KGHSH and LQKENI. The V end was cut by 5 bases, the J end by 1 base, with 8 bases between. This CDR3 has 13 amino acids. The CDR3 bases are TGTGCCAGCTCATTGGACAGGAACACTGAAGCTTTCTTT. Its translation: CASSLDRNTEAFF.

This clone was observed a single time. The genes are TRBV30 and TRBJ2-5, with D possibly TRBD1 on 6 matching bases. CDR1 and CDR2 from the germline V gene are GTSNPN and SVGIG (reference sequence). This CDR3 comprises 14 residues. Between the trimmed V and J ends, which lost 1 base and 2 bases, there was a span of 11 bases. CDR3 residues: CAWSGGGHQETQYF. The DNA for the CDR3 is TGTGCCTGGAGTGGAGGGGGACATCAAGAGACCCAGTACTTC.